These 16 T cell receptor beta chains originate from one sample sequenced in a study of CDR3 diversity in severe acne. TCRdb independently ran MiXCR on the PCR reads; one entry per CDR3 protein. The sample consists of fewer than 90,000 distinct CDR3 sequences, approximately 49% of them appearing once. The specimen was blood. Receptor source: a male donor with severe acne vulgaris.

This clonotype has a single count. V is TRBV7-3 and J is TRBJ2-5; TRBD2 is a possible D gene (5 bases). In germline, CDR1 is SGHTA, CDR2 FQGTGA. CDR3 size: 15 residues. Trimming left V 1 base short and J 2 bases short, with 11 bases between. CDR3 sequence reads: CASSLNLGVQETQYF. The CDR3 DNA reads TGTGCCAGCAGCTTAAATTTGGGAGTTCAAGAGACCCAGTACTTC.

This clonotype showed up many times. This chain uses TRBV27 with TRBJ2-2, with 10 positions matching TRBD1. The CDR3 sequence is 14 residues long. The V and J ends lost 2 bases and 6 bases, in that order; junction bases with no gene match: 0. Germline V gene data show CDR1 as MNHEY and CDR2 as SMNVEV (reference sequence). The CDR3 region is CASSLDRGPGELFF. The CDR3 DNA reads TGTGCCAGCAGTTTAGACAGGGGGCCCGGGGAGCTGTTTTTT.

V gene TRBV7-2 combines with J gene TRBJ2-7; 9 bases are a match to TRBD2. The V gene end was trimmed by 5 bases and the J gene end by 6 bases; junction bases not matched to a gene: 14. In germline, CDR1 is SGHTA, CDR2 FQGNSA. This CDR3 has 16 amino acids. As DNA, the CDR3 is TGTGCCAGCAGCCAAGAGGGGCGGGAGGGCCGTTTCGAGCAGTACTTC. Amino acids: CASSQEGREGRFEQYF. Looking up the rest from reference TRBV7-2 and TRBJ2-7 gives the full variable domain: GAGVSQSPSNKVTEKGKDVELRCDPISGHTALYWYRQSLGQGLEFLIYFQGNSAPDKSGLPSDRFSAERTGGSVSTLTIQRTQQEDSAVYLCASSQEGREGRFEQYFGPGTRLTVT.

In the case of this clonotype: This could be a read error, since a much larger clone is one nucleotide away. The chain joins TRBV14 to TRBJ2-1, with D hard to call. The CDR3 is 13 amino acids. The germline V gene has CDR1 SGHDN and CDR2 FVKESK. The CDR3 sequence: CASNQVTHNEQFF. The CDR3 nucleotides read TGTGCCAGCAACCAAGTCACCCATAATGAGCAGTTCTTC.

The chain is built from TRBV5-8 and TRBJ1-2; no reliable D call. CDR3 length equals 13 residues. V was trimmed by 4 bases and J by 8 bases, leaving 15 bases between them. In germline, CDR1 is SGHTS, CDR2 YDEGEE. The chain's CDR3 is CASSGVGSGGYTF. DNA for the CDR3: TGTGCCAGCAGCGGAGTGGGCTCGGGGGGCTACACCTTC.

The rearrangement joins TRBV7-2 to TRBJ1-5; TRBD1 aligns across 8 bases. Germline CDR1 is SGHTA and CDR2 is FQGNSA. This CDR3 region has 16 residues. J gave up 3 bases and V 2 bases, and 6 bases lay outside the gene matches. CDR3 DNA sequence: TGTGCCAGCAGCTTATCGACAGGGGCTCCCAATCAGCCCCAGCATTTT. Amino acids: CASSLSTGAPNQPQHF.

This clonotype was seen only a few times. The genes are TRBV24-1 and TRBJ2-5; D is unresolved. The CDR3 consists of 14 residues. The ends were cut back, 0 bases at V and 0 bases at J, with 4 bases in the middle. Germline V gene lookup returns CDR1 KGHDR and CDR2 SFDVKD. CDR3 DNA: TGTGCCACCAGTGATTTGGACAACCAAGAGACCCAGTACTTC. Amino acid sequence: CATSDLDNQETQYF.

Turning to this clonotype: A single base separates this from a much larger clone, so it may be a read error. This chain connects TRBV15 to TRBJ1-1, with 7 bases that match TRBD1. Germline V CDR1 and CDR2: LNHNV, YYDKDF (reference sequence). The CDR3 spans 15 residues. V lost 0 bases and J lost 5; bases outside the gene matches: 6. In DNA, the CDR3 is TGTGCCACCAGCAGAGACAGGGGGGAAGGTACTGAAGCTTTCTTT. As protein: CATSRDRGEGTEAFF.

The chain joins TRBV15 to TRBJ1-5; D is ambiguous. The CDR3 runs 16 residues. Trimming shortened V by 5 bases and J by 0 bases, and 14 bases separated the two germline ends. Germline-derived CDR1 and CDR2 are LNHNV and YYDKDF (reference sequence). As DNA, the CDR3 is TGTGCCACCAGCCTAGAACTAGCTTATAGCAATCAGCCCCAGCATTTT. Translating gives CATSLELAYSNQPQHF.

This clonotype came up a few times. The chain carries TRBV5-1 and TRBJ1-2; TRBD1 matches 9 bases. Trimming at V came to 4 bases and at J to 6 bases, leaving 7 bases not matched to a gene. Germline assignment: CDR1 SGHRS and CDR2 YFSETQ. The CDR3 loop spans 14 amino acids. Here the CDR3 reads CASSTRDRVDGYTF. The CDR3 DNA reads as TGCGCCAGCAGCACGCGGGACAGGGTAGATGGCTACACCTTC.

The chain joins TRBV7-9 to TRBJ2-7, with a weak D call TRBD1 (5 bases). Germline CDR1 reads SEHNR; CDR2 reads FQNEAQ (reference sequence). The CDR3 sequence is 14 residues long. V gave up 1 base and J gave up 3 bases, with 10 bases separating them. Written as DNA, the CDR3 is TGTGCCAGCAGCTTAGTGCAGCAGGGCTACGAGCAGTACTTC. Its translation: CASSLVQQGYEQYF. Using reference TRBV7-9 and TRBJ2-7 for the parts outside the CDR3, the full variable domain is DTGVSQNPRHKITKRGQNVTFRCDPISEHNRLYWYRQTLGQGPEFLTYFQNEAQLEKSRLLSDRFSAERPKGSFSTLEIQRTEQGDSAMYLCASSLVQQGYEQYFGPGTRLTVT.

The CDR3 loop is CASSETGRETYQETQYF. The CDR3 bases are TGTGCCAGCAGCGAGACTGGCCGGGAGACCTACCAAGAGACCCAGTACTTC. V usage is TRBV7-3 and J usage is TRBJ2-5; D might be TRBD2 (6 bases). Germline V CDR1 and CDR2: SGHTA, FQGTGA. Trimming pared 5 bases from V and 0 bases from J, leaving 19 bases between. CDR3 length: 17 residues.

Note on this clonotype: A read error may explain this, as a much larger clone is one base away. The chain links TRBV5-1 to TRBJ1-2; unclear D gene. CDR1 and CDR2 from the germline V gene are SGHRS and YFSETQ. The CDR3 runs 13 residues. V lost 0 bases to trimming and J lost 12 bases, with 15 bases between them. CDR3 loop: CASSLAGMAGHTF. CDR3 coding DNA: TGCGCCAGCAGCTTGGCGGGGATGGCGGGCCACACCTTC. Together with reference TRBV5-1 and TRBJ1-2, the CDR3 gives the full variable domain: KAGVTQTPRYLIKTRGQQVTLSCSPISGHRSVSWYQQTPGQGLQFLFEYFSETQRNKGNFPGRFSGRQFSNSRSEMNVSTLELGDSALYLCASSLAGMAGHTFGSGTRLTVV.

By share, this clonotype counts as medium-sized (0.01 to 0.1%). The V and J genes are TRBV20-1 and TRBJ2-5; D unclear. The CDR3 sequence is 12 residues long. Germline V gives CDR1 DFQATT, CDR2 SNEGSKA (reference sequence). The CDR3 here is CTSKALEETQYF. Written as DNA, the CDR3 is TGCACGTCCAAGGCCTTGGAAGAGACCCAGTACTTC.

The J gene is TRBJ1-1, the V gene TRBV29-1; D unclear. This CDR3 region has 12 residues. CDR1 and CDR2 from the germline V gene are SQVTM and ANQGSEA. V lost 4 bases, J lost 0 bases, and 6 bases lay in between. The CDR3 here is CSVAGLNTEAFF. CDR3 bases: TGCAGCGTTGCCGGGCTGAACACTGAAGCTTTCTTT. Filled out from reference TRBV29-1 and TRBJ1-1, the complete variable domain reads SAVISQKPSRDICQRGTSLTIQCQVDSQVTMMFWYRQQPGQSLTLIATANQGSEATYESGFVIDKFPISRPNLTFSTLTVSNMSPEDSSIYLCSVAGLNTEAFFGQGTRLTVV.

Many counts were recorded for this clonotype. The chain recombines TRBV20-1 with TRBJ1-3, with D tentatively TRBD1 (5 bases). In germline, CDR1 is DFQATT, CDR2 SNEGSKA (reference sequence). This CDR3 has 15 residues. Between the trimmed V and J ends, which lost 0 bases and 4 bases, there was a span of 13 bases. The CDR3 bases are TGCAGTGCTAGAGATGACTCAGGGAGGGGAAACACCATATATTTT. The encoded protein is CSARDDSGRGNTIYF.